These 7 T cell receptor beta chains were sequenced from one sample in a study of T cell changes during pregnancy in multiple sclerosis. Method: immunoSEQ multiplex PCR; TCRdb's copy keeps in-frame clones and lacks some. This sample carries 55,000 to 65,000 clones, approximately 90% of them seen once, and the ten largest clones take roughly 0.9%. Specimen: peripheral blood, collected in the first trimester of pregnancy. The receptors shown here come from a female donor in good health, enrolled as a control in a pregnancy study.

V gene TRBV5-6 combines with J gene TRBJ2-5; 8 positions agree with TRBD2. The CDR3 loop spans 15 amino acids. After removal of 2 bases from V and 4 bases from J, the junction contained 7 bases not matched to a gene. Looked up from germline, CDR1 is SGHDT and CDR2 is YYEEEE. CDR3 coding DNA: TGTGCCAGCAGCTTCCCCGCCGCGGGGGGAGAGACCCAGTACTTC. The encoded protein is CASSFPAAGGETQYF.

The DNA of the CDR3 is TGTGCCTGGAGTGAGCTTGGCAGGGCTCCTTTTGGCTACACCTTC. Protein product: CAWSELGRAPFGYTF. V is TRBV30 and J is TRBJ1-2, with D perhaps TRBD1 (5 bases). This CDR3 region has 15 residues. Germline lookup yields CDR1 GTSNPN and CDR2 SVGIG (reference sequence). The V end lost 1 base, the J end lost 7 bases, and 19 bases lay between the germline ends.

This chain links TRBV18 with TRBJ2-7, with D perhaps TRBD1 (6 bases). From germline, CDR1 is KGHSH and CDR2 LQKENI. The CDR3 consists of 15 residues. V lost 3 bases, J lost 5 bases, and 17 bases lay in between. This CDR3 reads CASSPLGGVRDEQYF. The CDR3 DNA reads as TGTGCCAGCTCACCTCTAGGGGGTGTCAGGGACGAGCAGTACTTC.

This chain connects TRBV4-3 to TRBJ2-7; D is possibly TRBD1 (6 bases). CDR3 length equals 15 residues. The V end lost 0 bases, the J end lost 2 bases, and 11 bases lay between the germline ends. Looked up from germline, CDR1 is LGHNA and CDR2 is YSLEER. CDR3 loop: CASSQDWTATYEQYF. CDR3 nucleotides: TGCGCCAGCAGCCAAGATTGGACAGCCACCTACGAGCAGTACTTC.

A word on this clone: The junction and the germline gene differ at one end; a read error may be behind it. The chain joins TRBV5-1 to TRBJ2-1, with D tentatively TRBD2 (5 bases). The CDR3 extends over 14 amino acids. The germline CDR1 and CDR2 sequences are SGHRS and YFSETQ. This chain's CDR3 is CASSLRGPHNEQFF. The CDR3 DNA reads TGCGCCAGCAGCTTGAGAGGGCCCCACAATGAACAGTTCTTC.

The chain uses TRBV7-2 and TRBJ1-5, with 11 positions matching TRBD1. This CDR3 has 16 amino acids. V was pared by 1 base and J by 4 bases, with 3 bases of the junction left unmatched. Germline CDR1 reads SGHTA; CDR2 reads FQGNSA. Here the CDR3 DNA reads TGTGCCAGCAGCTTAGGGGGGACAGGGGGTAATCAGCCCCAGCATTTT. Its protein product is CASSLGGTGGNQPQHF.

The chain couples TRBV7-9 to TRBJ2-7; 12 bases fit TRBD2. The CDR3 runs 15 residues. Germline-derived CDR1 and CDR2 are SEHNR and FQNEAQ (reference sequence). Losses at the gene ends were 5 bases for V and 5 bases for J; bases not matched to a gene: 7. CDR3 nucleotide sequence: TGTGCCAGCAGCGCCCGGACTAGCGGGATCGACGAGCAGTACTTC. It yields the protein CASSARTSGIDEQYF.